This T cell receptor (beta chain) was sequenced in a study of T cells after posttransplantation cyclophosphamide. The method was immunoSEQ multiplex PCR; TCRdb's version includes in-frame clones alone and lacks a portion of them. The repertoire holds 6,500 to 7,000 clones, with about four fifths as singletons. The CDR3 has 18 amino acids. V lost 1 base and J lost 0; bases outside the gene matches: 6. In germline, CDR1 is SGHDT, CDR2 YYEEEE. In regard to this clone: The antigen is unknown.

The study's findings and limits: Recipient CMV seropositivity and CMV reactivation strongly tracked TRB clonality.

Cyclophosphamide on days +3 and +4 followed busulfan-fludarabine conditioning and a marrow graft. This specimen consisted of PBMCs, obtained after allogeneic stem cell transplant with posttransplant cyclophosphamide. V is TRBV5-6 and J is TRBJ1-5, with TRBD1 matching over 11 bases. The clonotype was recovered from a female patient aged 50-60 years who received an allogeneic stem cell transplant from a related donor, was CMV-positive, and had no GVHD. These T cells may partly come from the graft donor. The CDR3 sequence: CASSLRTGGGYSNQPQHF. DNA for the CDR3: TGTGCCAGCAGCTTGAGGACAGGGGGCGGGTATAGCAATCAGCCCCAGCATTTT.